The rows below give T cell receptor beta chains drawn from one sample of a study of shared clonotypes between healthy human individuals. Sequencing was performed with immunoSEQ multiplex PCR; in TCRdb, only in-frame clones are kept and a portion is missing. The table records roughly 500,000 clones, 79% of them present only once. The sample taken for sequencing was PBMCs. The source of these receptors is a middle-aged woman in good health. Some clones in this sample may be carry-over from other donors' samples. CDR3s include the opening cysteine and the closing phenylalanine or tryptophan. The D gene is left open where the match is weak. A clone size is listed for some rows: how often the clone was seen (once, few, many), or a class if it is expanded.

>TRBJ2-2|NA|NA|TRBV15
CATSKRGTGELFF
TGTGCCACCAGCAAAAGGGGTACCGGGGAGCTGTTTTTT
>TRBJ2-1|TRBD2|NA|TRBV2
CASRTRPLAGGPYNEQFF
TGTGCCAGCCGCACTAGACCCCTAGCGGGAGGGCCCTACAATGAGCAGTTCTTC
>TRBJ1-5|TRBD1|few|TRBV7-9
CASSGPGQGQPQHF
TGTGCCAGCAGCGGTCCGGGACAGGGCCAGCCCCAGCATTTT
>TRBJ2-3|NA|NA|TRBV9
CASSVPGAGTDTQYF
TGTGCCAGCAGCGTCCCGGGGGCCGGCACAGATACGCAGTATTTT
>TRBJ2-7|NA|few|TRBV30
CAWKWTTLTYEQYF
TGTGCCTGGAAATGGACCACTTTGACGTACGAGCAGTACTTC
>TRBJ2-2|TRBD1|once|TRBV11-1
CASSFGQGRGELFF
TGTGCCAGCAGCTTCGGACAGGGGAGGGGGGAGCTGTTTTTT
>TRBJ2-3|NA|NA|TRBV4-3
CASRRRQLTDTQYF
TGCGCCAGCAGGAGACGGCAACTCACAGATACGCAGTATTTT
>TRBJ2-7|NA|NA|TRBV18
CASSPTARPPLGDHNEQYF
TGTGCCAGCTCACCCACGGCGAGACCCCCATTAGGGGACCACAACGAGCAGTACTTC
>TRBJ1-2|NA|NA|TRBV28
CASIAGTDYGYTF
TGTGCCAGCATAGCAGGGACCGACTATGGCTACACCTTC
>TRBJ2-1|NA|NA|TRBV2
CASTRRQSSYNEQFF
TGTGCCAGCACCAGACGACAGAGCTCCTACAATGAGCAGTTCTTC
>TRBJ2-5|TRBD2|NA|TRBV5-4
CASSSDLAGDVETQYF
TGTGCCAGCAGCTCAGACCTAGCGGGAGATGTTGAGACCCAGTACTTC
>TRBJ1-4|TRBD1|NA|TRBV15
CATSRTGTGDSGEKLFF
TGTGCCACCAGCAGAACCGGGACAGGGGACTCCGGTGAAAAACTGTTTTTT
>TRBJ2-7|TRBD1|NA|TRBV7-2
CASSSGTGNYEQYF
TGTGCCAGCAGCTCAGGGACAGGTAACTACGAGCAGTACTTC
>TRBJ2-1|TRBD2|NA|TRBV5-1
CASSSRLAGVDEQFF
TGCGCCAGCAGCTCCCGACTAGCGGGAGTCGATGAGCAGTTCTTC
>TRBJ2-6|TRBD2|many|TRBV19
CASSIPGLAGNDGGANVLTF
TGTGCCAGTAGTATACCCGGACTAGCGGGAAATGATGGCGGGGCCAACGTCCTGACTTTC
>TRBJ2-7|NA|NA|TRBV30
CAWSGRGYEQYF
TGTGCCTGGAGCGGCAGGGGCTACGAGCAGTACTTC
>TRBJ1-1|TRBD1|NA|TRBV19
CASSSQGGTEAFF
TGTGCCAGTAGTTCCCAGGGGGGCACTGAAGCTTTCTTT
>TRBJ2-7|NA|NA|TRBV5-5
CASSLVGGRGYEQYF
TGTGCCAGCAGCTTGGTCGGGGGCCGAGGCTACGAGCAGTACTTC
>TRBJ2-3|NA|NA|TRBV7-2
CASSLGTGSTDTQYF
TGTGCTAGCAGCCTGGGGACGGGGAGCACAGATACGCAGTATTTT
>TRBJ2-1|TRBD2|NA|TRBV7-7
CASSLAGINNEQFF
TGTGCTAGCAGCTTAGCGGGAATCAACAATGAGCAGTTCTTC
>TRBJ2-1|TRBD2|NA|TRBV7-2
CASSLAMKSGRVNEQFF
TGTGCCAGCAGCTTAGCGATGAAGAGCGGGAGGGTCAATGAGCAGTTCTTC
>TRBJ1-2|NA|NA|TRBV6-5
CASSYSGRQNYGYTF
TGTGCCAGCAGTTACTCCGGTAGACAGAACTATGGCTACACCTTC
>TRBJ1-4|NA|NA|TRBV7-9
CASSLVPVEKLFF
TGTGCCAGCAGCTTAGTCCCGGTAGAAAAACTGTTTTTT
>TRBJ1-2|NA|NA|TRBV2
CASSEAGSYGYTF
TGTGCCAGCAGTGAAGCTGGATCTTATGGCTACACCTTC
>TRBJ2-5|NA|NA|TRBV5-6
CASSFSWRTKETQYF
TGTGCCAGCAGCTTTTCTTGGAGAACTAAAGAGACCCAGTACTTC
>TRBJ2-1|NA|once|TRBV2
CASRPDSYNEQFF
TGTGCCAGCAGGCCCGATTCGTACAATGAGCAGTTCTTC
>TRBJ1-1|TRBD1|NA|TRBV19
CASSIQGVHTEAFF
TGTGCCAGTAGTATACAGGGGGTCCACACTGAAGCTTTCTTT
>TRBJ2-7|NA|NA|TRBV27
CASSSRTESYEQYF
TGTGCCAGCAGTTCGAGGACAGAGTCCTACGAGCAGTACTTC
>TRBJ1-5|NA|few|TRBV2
CASSGRRTYSNQPQHF
TGTGCCAGCAGTGGACGTAGAACCTATAGCAATCAGCCCCAGCATTTT
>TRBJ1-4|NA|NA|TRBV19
CASSQHGEKLFF
TGTGCCAGTAGCCAACACGGTGAAAAACTGTTTTTT
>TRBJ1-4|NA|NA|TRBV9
CASSAPGDLGEKLFF
TGTGCCAGCAGCGCCCCAGGGGATCTCGGTGAAAAACTGTTTTTT
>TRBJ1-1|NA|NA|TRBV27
CASSFIGGSPGTEAFF
TGTGCCAGCAGTTTTATAGGAGGGTCTCCGGGCACTGAAGCTTTCTTT
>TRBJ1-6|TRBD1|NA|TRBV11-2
CASSRNRGENSPLHF
TGTGCCAGCAGCAGAAACAGGGGAGAGAATTCACCCCTCCACTTT
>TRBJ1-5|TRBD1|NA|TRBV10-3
CASSGQTGHSQPQHF
TGTGCCAGCAGTGGGCAGACAGGGCATAGTCAGCCCCAGCATTTT
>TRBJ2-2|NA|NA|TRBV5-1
CASSLGPTTNTGELFF
TGCGCCAGCAGCTTAGGACCCACTACGAACACCGGGGAGCTGTTTTTT
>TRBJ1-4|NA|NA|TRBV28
CASSLWGETNEKLFF
TGTGCCAGCAGTTTGTGGGGCGAGACTAATGAAAAACTGTTTTTT
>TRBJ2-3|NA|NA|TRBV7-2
CASSRFADTQYF
TGTGCCAGCAGCCGGTTCGCAGATACGCAGTATTTT
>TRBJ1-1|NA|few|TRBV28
CASSSRFEAFF
TGTGCCAGCAGTTCGCGGTTCGAAGCTTTCTTT
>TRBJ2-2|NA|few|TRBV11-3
CASSFNRDGELFF
TGTGCCAGCAGCTTTAACAGGGACGGGGAGCTGTTTTTT
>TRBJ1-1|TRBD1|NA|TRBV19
CASSTRDRVTEAFF
TGTGCCAGTAGTACCCGAGACAGGGTCACTGAAGCTTTCTTT